The rows below give T cell receptor beta chains drawn from one sample of a study of blood T cell repertoires in COVID-19. Sequenced by immunoSEQ multiplex PCR; TCRdb stores in-frame clones only, minus some. The sample has about 120,000 clones, around nine tenths seen once; the top ten hold more than 2%. Sequenced input: peripheral blood. The receptors here all came from a woman aged 45-65 years with acute or convalescent COVID-19. Each CDR3 is given with its conserved first and last residue. Each record gives: V gene, J gene, CDR3 protein.

>TRBV11-2|TRBJ2-7
CASSLVRGFGEQYF
>TRBV2|TRBJ2-7
CASSVVAGGPYEQYF
>TRBV5-1|TRBJ1-2
CASSPARQGKYGYTF
>TRBV27|TRBJ2-3
CASSPYSLAEGTNTQYF
>TRBV7-7|TRBJ2-5
CASSPRTGGLWETQYF
>TRBV9|TRBJ1-3
CASSAGQGEAIYF
>TRBV11-2|TRBJ2-3
CASRGTVLQYF
>TRBV6-2/TRBV6-3|TRBJ2-6
CASSSAVGTGGSGANVLTF
>TRBV18|TRBJ1-6
CASSRGTADNSPLHF
>TRBV3-1/TRBV3-2|TRBJ2-7
CASSQLGDWGSLAQYF
>TRBV5-1|TRBJ2-1
CASSLGRGIYEQFF
>TRBV30|TRBJ1-1
CAWGPLGGAFF
>TRBV19|TRBJ2-1
CASSLQGAGKEQFF
>TRBV6-5|TRBJ1-3
CASIPQGSGNTIYF
>TRBV10-1|TRBJ2-1
CASRIWTSALFNEQFF
>TRBV29-1|TRBJ1-4
CSVGTDYEKLFF
>TRBV11-2|TRBJ2-7
CASSISGSSYEQYF
>TRBV5-4|TRBJ2-6
CASSSGQGRGANVLTF
>TRBV5-1|TRBJ2-3
CASSPRDSHTDTQYF
>TRBV3-1/TRBV3-2|TRBJ2-7
CASSQAVTYEQYF
>TRBV10-3|TRBJ1-5
CAISATGGINQPQHF
>TRBV10-3|TRBJ2-1
CAISETSGRASGEQFF
>TRBV19|TRBJ1-5
CASSIRQERAPQHF
>TRBV18|TRBJ1-1
CASSQTEMRNTEAFF
>TRBV11-2|TRBJ2-1
CASSLDRGPYNEQFF
>TRBV5-4|TRBJ1-2
CASSFPYAKHGYTF
>TRBV6-2/TRBV6-3|TRBJ2-2
CASSLTGGPGELFF
>TRBV2|TRBJ1-2
CASSYRVGYTF
>TRBV5-1|TRBJ2-3
CASSGPSGSNTDTQYF
>TRBV9|TRBJ2-3
CASSVGGGVADTQYF
>TRBV6-2/TRBV6-3|TRBJ1-5
CASSPGTAIFSNQPQHF
>TRBV7-2|TRBJ2-3
CASSSRGVSTDTQYF
>TRBV30|TRBJ1-1
CAWSGTEAFF
>TRBV19|TRBJ1-6
CASSTAGQGGNSPLHF
>TRBV9|TRBJ2-5
CASSVEGAETQYF
>TRBV6-1|TRBJ1-2
CASSEALQGARGYTF
>TRBV10-2|TRBJ1-2
CASSGVFGQYIYGYTF
>TRBV6-2/TRBV6-3|TRBJ2-3
CASSPGTSGTLSRADTQYF
>TRBV5-1|TRBJ1-1
CASSRTENTEAFF
>TRBV6-2/TRBV6-3|TRBJ1-1
CASSTPGAGRGEAFF
>TRBV12-3/TRBV12-4|TRBJ2-7
CASNPSGLEQYF
>TRBV30|TRBJ1-5
CAWSVHMGGEVNQPQHF
>TRBV25-1|TRBJ1-3
CASSEPGSGNTIYF
>TRBV24-1|TRBJ2-7
CATSATTGGGSYEQYF
>TRBV5-1|TRBJ2-7
CASSLIGQGMNEQYF
>TRBV18|TRBJ1-1
CASSPVVGGATEAFF
>TRBV18|TRBJ2-1
CASSPGTSGRYNEQFF
>TRBV18|TRBJ2-3
CASSPLQGIDTQYF
>TRBV4-3|TRBJ2-3
CASSQGLARMDDTQYF
>TRBV19|TRBJ1-5
CASSIGRTGISNQPQHF
>TRBV4-1|TRBJ2-1
CASSQAFPNEQFF
>TRBV7-9|TRBJ1-1
CASSLQGQLNTEAFF
>TRBV3-1/TRBV3-2|TRBJ1-5
CASSQGGAEQPQHF
>TRBV12-3/TRBV12-4|TRBJ1-5
CASKVGKGPQHF
>TRBV6-2/TRBV6-3|TRBJ2-5
CASSLWREETQYF